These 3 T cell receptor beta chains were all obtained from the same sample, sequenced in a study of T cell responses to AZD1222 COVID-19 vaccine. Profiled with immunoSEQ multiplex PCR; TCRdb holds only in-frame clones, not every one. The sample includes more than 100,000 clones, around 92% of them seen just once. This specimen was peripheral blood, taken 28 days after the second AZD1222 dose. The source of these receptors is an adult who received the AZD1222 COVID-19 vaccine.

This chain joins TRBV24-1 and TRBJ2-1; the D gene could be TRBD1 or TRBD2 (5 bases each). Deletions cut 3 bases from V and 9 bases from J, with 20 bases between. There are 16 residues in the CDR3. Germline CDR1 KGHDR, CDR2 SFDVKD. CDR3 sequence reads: CATSDLPLGERAEQFF. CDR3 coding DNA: TGTGCCACCAGTGATCTCCCCTTGGGGGAGAGAGCTGAGCAGTTCTTC.

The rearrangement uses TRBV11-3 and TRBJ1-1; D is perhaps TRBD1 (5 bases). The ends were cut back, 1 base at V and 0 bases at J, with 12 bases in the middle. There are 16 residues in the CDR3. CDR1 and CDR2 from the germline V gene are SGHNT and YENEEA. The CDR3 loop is CASSLAGTALNTEAFF. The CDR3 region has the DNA TGTGCCAGCAGCTTAGCGGGGACTGCTCTGAACACTGAAGCTTTCTTT.

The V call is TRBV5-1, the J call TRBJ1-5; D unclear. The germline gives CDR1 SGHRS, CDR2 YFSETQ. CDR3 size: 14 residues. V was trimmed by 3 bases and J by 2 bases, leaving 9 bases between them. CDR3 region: CASSSGLGNQPQHF. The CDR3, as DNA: TGCGCCAGCAGCTCCGGGTTGGGCAATCAGCCCCAGCATTTT. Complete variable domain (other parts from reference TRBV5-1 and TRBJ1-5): KAGVTQTPRYLIKTRGQQVTLSCSPISGHRSVSWYQQTPGQGLQFLFEYFSETQRNKGNFPGRFSGRQFSNSRSEMNVSTLELGDSALYLCASSSGLGNQPQHFGDGTRLSIL.